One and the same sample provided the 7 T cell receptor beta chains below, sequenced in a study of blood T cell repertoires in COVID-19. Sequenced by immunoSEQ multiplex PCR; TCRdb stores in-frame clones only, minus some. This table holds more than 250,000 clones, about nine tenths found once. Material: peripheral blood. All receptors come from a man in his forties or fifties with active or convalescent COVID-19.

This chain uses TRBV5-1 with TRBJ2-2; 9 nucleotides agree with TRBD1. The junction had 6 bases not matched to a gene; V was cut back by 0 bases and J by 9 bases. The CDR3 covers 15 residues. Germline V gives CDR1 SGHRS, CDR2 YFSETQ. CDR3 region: CASSLEGQGPRELFF. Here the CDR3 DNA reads TGCGCCAGCAGCTTGGAGGGACAGGGACCCAGGGAGCTGTTTTTT.

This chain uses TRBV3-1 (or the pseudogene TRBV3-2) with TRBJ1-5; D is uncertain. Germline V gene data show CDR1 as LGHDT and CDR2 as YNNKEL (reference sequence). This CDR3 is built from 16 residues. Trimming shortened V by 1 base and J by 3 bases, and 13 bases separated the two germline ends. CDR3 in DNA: TGTGCCAGCAGCCAAGGGAGAGAGTTCCTCAATCAGCCCCAGCATTTT. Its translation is CASSQGREFLNQPQHF.

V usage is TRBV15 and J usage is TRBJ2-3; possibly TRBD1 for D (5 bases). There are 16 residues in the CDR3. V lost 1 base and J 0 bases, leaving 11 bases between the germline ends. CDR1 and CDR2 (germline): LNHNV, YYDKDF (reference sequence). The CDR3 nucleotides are TGTGCCACCAGCAGAGGAAGGGGTCGTAGCACAGATACGCAGTATTTT. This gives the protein CATSRGRGRSTDTQYF.

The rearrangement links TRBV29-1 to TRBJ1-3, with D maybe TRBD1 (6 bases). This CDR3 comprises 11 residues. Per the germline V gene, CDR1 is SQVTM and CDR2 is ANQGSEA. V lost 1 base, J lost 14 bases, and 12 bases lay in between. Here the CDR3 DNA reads TGCAGCGTTGAAGGGGGTAGGGGGTTATATTTT. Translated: CSVEGGRGLYF.

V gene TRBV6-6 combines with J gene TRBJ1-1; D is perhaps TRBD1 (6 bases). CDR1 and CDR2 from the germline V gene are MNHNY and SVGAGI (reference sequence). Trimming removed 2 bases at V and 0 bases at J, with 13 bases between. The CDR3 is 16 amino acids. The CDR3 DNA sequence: TGTGCCAGCAGTTACGCGTCAGGGACATTGAACACTGAAGCTTTCTTT. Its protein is CASSYASGTLNTEAFF.

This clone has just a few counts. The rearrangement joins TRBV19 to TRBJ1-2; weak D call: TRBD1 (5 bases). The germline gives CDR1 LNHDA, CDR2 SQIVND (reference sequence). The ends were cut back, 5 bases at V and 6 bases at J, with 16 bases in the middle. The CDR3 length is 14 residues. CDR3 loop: CASSVGIGANGYTF. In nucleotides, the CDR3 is TGTGCCAGTAGTGTGGGTATAGGGGCGAATGGCTACACCTTC.

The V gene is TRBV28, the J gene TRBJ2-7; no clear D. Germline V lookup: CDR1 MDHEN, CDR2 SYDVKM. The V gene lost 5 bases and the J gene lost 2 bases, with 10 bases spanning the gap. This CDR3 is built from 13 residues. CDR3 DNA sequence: TGTGCCAGCAGTGGGCGCGTTCCCTACGAGCAGTACTTC. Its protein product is CASSGRVPYEQYF.